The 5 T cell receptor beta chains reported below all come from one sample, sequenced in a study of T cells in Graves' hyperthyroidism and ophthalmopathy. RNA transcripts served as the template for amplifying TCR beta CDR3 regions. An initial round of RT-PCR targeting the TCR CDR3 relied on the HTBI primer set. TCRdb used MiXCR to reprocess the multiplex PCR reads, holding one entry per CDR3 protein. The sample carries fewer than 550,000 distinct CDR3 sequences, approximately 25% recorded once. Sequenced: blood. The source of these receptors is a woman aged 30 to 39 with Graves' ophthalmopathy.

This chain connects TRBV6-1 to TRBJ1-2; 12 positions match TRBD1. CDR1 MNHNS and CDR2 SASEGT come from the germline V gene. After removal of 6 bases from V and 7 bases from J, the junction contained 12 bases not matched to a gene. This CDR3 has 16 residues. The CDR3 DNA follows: TGTGCCAGCAGGAGCGGGACAGGGGGCATGTTGCGTGGCTACACCTTC. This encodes CASRSGTGGMLRGYTF.

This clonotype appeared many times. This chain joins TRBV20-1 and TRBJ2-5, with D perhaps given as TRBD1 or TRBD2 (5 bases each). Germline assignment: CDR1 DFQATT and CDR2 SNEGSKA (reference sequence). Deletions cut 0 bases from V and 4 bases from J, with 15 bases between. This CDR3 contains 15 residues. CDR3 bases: TGCAGTGCTAGAGATGGGGGTGTGGTGAGAGAGACCCAGTACTTC. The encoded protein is CSARDGGVVRETQYF.

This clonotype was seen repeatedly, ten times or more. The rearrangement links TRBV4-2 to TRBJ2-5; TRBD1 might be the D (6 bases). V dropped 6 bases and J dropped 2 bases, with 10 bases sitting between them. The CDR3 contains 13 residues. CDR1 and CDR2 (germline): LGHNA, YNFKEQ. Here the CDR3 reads CASRGQSQETQYF. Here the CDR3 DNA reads TGTGCCAGCAGGGGACAATCTCAAGAGACCCAGTACTTC.

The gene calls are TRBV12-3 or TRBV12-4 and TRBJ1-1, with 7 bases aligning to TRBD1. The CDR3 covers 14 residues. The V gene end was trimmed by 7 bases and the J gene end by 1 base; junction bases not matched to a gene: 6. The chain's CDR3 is CASTLQGWNTEAFF. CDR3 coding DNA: TGTGCCAGCACCTTACAGGGGTGGAACACTGAAGCTTTCTTT.

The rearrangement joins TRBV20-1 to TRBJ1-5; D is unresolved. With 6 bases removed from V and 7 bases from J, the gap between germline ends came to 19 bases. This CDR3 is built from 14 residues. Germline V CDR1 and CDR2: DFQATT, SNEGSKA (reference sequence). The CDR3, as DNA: TGCAGTGCGACACCCAGCGGGTTCGGCCAGCCCCAGCATTTT. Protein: CSATPSGFGQPQHF.